Each of the 10 T cell receptor beta chains below was sequenced from the same sample in a study of blood T cell repertoires in COVID-19. Profiling relied on immunoSEQ multiplex PCR, and the TCRdb table lists in-frame clones only, not all of them. The table lists about 98,000 clones, 70% to 90% of them singletons. Sample: peripheral blood. Receptors were obtained from a man in his forties or fifties with active or convalescent COVID-19.

This clone was picked up a small number of times. Here the CDR3 DNA reads TGTGCCAGTAGTAAGACCACCGGGACAGGGAATCAGCCCCAGCATTTT. This sequence encodes CASSKTTGTGNQPQHF. V and J are TRBV19 and TRBJ1-5; 9 positions agree with TRBD1. With 4 bases clipped from V and 4 bases from J, the junction kept 8 bases outside the gene matches. Germline values: CDR1 LNHDA, CDR2 SQIVND (reference sequence). This CDR3 contains 16 residues.

The V call is TRBV15, the J call TRBJ2-5, with TRBD2 matching 9 bases. Unmatched junction bases numbered 8, after V lost 1 base and J lost 5 bases. The germline V gene encodes CDR1 LNHNV and CDR2 YYDKDF (reference sequence). CDR3 length equals 16 residues. The CDR3 region has the DNA TGTGCCACCAGCAGAGTTATGGCGGGGGGGGCTGAGACCCAGTACTTC. It translates to CATSRVMAGGAETQYF.

V and J are TRBV19 and TRBJ2-2, with D unclear. CDR1 and CDR2 from the germline V gene are LNHDA and SQIVND (reference sequence). Trimming pared 3 bases from V and 6 bases from J, leaving 5 bases between. This CDR3 has 12 amino acids. CDR3 sequence reads: CASSIYAGELFF. In DNA form, the CDR3 reads TGTGCCAGTAGTATTTATGCCGGGGAGCTGTTTTTT.

The V gene is TRBV7-2, the J gene TRBJ2-7; 8 nucleotides align to TRBD1. Germline CDR1 is SGHTA and CDR2 is FQGNSA. The junction had 10 bases not matched to a gene; V was cut back by 5 bases and J by 7 bases. CDR3 length: 14 residues. The CDR3 protein is CASSKNRGSSEQYF. As DNA, the CDR3 is TGTGCCAGCAGCAAGAACAGGGGGTCGAGTGAGCAGTACTTC.

This clone appeared once. The gene calls are TRBV5-1 and TRBJ2-3; TRBD2 aligns across 11 bases. The CDR3 is 18 amino acids. The germline V gene encodes CDR1 SGHRS and CDR2 YFSETQ. Trimming took 0 bases from V and 1 from J; bases not matched to a gene: 7. The CDR3 here is CASSLGPSGGPGTDTQYF. As DNA, the CDR3 is TGCGCCAGCAGCTTGGGGCCTAGCGGGGGGCCGGGCACAGATACGCAGTATTTT.

V gene TRBV19 combines with J gene TRBJ1-1, with 7 bases fitting TRBD1. The CDR3 covers 13 residues. Germline V lookup: CDR1 LNHDA, CDR2 SQIVND (reference sequence). V shed 1 base and J 6 bases; nucleotides not matched to a gene: 2. The CDR3 spells CASSIVGQAEAFF. CDR3 in DNA: TGTGCCAGTAGTATAGTCGGACAGGCTGAAGCTTTCTTT. Full variable domain (remainder filled in from reference TRBV19 and TRBJ1-1): DGGITQSPKYLFRKEGQNVTLSCEQNLNHDAMYWYRQDPGQGLRLIYYSQIVNDFQKGDIAEGYSVSREKKESFPLTVTSAQKNPTAFYLCASSIVGQAEAFFGQGTRLTVV.

The chain employs TRBV30 and TRBJ1-5; D possibly corresponds to TRBD1 (5 bases). Deletions cut 2 bases from V and 6 bases from J, with 14 bases between. The CDR3 loop spans 14 amino acids. CDR1 GTSNPN and CDR2 SVGIG come from the germline V gene (reference sequence). The CDR3 sequence is CAWSPTGRGQPQHF. The CDR3 DNA follows: TGTGCCTGGAGTCCTACAGGAAGAGGTCAGCCCCAGCATTTT.

The CDR3 nucleotides are TGTGCCAGCAGCGTCTCGATACTGGGGCGCCAAGCCACAGATACGCAGTATTTT. Residues: CASSVSILGRQATDTQYF. This chain connects TRBV7-8 to TRBJ2-3; D is possibly TRBD1 (5 bases). The CDR3 consists of 18 residues. Germline values: CDR1 SGHVS, CDR2 FQNEAQ. V lost 5 bases, J lost 2 bases, and 23 bases lay in between.

The chain employs TRBV9 and TRBJ2-1; 9 nucleotides match TRBD2. CDR1 SGDLS and CDR2 YYNGEE come from the germline V gene. Unmatched junction bases numbered 19, after V lost 3 bases and J lost 6 bases. This CDR3 contains 19 residues. CDR3 nucleotides: TGTGCCAGCAGCGCCGGGAAGAGGAGCGGGGGGCCTCGGGCCAATGAGCAGTTCTTC. Translation gives CASSAGKRSGGPRANEQFF.

This clone was picked up a small number of times. This chain joins TRBV2 and TRBJ1-4; D gene uncertain. This CDR3 has 14 amino acids. Trimming removed 6 bases at V and 0 bases at J, with 8 bases between. Germline V gene data show CDR1 as SNHLY and CDR2 as FYNNEI. DNA of the CDR3: TGTGCCAGCAGGGTAGAGTCAACTAATGAAAAACTGTTTTTT. This gives the protein CASRVESTNEKLFF.